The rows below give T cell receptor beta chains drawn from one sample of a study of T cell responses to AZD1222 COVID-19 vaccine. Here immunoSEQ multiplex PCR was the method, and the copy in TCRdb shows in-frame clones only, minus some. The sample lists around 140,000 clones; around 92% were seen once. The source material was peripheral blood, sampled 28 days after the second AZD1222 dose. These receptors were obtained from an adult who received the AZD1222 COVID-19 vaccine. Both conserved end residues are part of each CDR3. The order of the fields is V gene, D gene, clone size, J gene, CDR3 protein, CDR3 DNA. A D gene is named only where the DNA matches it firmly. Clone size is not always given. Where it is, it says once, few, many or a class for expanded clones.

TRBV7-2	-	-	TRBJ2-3	CASSGRAITDTQYF	TGTGCCAGCAGCGGGCGGGCTATCACAGATACGCAGTATTTT
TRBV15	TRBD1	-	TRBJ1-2	CATSRVPDRVYGYTF	TGTGCCACCAGCAGAGTCCCGGACAGGGTGTATGGCTACACCTTC
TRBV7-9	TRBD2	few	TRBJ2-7	CASSITSGSYEQYF	TGTGCCAGCAGCATAACTAGCGGGAGCTACGAGCAGTACTTC
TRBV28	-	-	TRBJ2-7	CASRRQGGKSYEQYF	TGTGCCAGCAGGAGACAGGGAGGCAAGTCCTACGAGCAGTACTTC
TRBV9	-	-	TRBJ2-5	CASSVGPSSWTTQETQYF	TGTGCCAGCAGCGTAGGACCCTCGTCTTGGACTACACAAGAGACCCAGTACTTC
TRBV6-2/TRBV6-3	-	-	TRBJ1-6	CASSRPAGINNSPLHF	TGTGCCAGCAGTAGACCCGCCGGGATAAATAATTCACCCCTCCACTTT
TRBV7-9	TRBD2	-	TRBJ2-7	CASSLGIAGRPYEQYF	TGTGCCAGCAGCTTAGGAATAGCGGGACGACCCTACGAGCAGTACTTC
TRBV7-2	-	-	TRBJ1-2	CASSPTGTHLNNYGYTF	TGTGCCAGCAGCCCAACAGGGACCCATTTGAATAACTATGGCTACACCTTC
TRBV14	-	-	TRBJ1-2	CASSRGPSYNYGYTF	TGTGCCAGCAGCCGGGGGCCCAGTTACAACTATGGCTACACCTTC
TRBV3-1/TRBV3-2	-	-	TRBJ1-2	CASSRSTGLGGYTF	TGTGCCAGCAGCCGGTCAACGGGGCTGGGAGGCTACACCTTC
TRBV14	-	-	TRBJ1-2	CASSQGQNYGYTF	TGTGCCAGCAGCCAAGGGCAGAACTATGGCTACACCTTC
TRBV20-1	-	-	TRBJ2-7	CSSGIYEQYF	TGCAGTAGCGGAATCTACGAGCAGTACTTC
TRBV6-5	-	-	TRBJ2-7	CASSYSREYEQYF	TGTGCCAGCAGTTACTCAAGGGAATACGAGCAGTACTTC
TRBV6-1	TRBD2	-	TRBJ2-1	CASSALAGGAYNEQFF	TGTGCCAGCAGTGCACTAGCGGGAGGGGCTTACAATGAGCAGTTCTTC
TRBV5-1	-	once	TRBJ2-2	CASREGGDTGELFF	TGCGCCAGTAGAGAGGGAGGAGACACCGGGGAGCTGTTTTTT
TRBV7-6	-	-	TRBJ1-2	CASSLSYGYTF	TGTGCCAGCAGCCTTTCCTATGGCTACACCTTC
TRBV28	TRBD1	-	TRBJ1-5	CASRVGTGRNQPQHF	TGTGCCAGCCGAGTCGGGACAGGCCGGAATCAGCCCCAGCATTTT
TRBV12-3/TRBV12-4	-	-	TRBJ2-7	CASSVAAFHEQYF	TGTGCCAGCTCGGTGGCGGCATTCCACGAGCAGTACTTC
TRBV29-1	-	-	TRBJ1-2	CSVESGVVSYTF	TGCAGCGTTGAATCAGGGGTTGTGAGCTACACCTTC
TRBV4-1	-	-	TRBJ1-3	CASSHIGQQGNTIYF	TGCGCCAGCAGCCACATCGGACAGCAGGGAAACACCATATATTTT
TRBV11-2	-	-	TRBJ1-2	CASSLVFNYGGYTF	TGTGCCAGCAGCTTAGTTTTCAACTATGGAGGCTACACCTTC
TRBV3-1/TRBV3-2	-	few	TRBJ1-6	CASSQGTDSPLHF	TGTGCCAGCAGCCAAGGCACAGACTCACCCCTCCACTTT
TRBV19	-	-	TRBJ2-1	CASSANRDQGSYNEQFF	TGTGCCAGTAGTGCAAACCGGGACCAAGGTTCCTACAATGAGCAGTTCTTC
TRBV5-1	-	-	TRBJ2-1	CASSWNKPSEQFF	TGCGCCAGCAGCTGGAACAAACCGAGTGAGCAGTTCTTC
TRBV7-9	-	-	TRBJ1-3	CASSLGSSSGNTIYF	TGTGCCAGCAGCTTAGGGTCATCCTCTGGAAACACCATATATTTT
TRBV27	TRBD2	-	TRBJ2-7	CASSSGTSGSIYEQYF	TGTGCCAGCAGTTCAGGGACTAGCGGGAGTATCTACGAGCAGTACTTC
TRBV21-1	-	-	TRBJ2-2	CASSKANPGTAHTGELFF	TGTGCCAGCAGCAAAGCAAACCCCGGGACAGCCCATACCGGGGAGCTGTTTTTT
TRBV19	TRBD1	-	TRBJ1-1	CASSVRGQDTEAFF	TGTGCCAGTAGTGTGAGGGGGCAGGACACTGAAGCTTTCTTT
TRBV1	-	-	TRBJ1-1	CTSSRQGNTEAFF	TGCACCAGCAGCCGACAGGGGAACACTGAAGCTTTCTTT
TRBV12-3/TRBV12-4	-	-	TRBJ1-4	CASMGPTAEKLFF	TGTGCCAGCATGGGCCCGACGGCTGAAAAACTGTTTTTT
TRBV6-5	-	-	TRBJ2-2	CASRGGSNTGELFF	TGTGCCAGCCGAGGGGGGTCAAACACCGGGGAGCTGTTTTTT
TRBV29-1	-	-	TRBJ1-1	CSVYRDNTEAFF	TGCAGCGTTTACCGGGACAACACTGAAGCTTTCTTT
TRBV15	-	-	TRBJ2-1	CATSWDHYNEQFF	TGTGCCACCAGCTGGGATCACTACAATGAGCAGTTCTTC
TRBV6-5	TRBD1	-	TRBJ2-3	CASSYWTGGLDTQYF	TGTGCCAGCAGTTACTGGACAGGGGGGTTAGATACGCAGTATTTT
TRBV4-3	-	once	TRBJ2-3	CASSQEGLAAVDTQYF	TGCGCCAGCAGCCAAGAGGGGCTGGCCGCCGTCGATACGCAGTATTTT
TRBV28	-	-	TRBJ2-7	CASRAGKGTSYEQYF	TGTGCCAGCAGGGCCGGGAAAGGGACATCCTACGAGCAGTACTTC
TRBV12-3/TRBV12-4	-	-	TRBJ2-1	CASSLALEQFF	TGTGCCAGCAGTTTAGCGCTTGAGCAGTTCTTC
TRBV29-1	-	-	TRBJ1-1	CSVEDRGTEAFF	TGCAGCGTTGAAGATAGGGGGACTGAAGCTTTCTTT
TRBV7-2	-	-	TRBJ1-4	CASSPPGLRGEKLFF	TGTGCCAGCAGCCCCCCCGGACTACGTGGGGAAAAACTGTTTTTT
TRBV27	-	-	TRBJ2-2	CASRLGPNTGELFF	TGTGCCAGCAGACTGGGGCCAAACACCGGGGAGCTGTTTTTT
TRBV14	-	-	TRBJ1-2	CASSQRAWGFGYTF	TGTGCCAGCAGCCAGAGGGCCTGGGGGTTCGGCTACACCTTC
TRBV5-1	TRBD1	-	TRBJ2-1	CASSLGAGGLNNEQFF	TGCGCCAGCAGCTTGGGGGCAGGGGGATTAAACAATGAGCAGTTCTTC